The rows below give T cell receptor beta chains drawn from one sample of a study of blood T cell repertoires in COVID-19. Method: immunoSEQ multiplex PCR; TCRdb's copy keeps in-frame clones and lacks some. The sample includes roughly 130,000 clones, roughly 86% of them seen just once. The sequenced sample consisted of PBMCs or T cells enriched from blood (not recorded which). The source is a woman aged 50 to 65 with acute COVID-19. CDR3s include the opening cysteine and the closing phenylalanine or tryptophan. The D gene is left open where the match is weak. Rows give clone size only sometimes, using once, few, many, or a class for an expanded clone.

>TRBJ2-3|TRBV30|.|.
TGTGCCTGGGGGAGGTCGGATACGCAGTATTTT
CAWGRSDTQYF
>TRBJ1-1|TRBV15|medium-sized|.
TGTGCCACCAGTAGGGAACAGGGAAGCAGCTCTGAAGCTTTCTTT
CATSREQGSSSEAFF
>TRBJ1-5|TRBV7-6|.|.
TGTGCCAGCAGCGAGGAGATTAATCAGCCCCAGCATTTT
CASSEEINQPQHF
>TRBJ1-3|TRBV28|.|.
TGTGCCAGCAGTCTACCATCCGGGATCGGTGGAAACACCATATATTTT
CASSLPSGIGGNTIYF
>TRBJ2-5|TRBV9|once|.
TGTGCCAGCAGCGGCGGTAGTGGTGTCTGGGAGACCCAGTACTTC
CASSGGSGVWETQYF
>TRBJ2-2|TRBV10-3|.|.
TGTGCCATCAGTGAGGGGAGGCTAAACACCGGGGAGCTGTTTTTT
CAISEGRLNTGELFF
>TRBJ1-2|TRBV27|.|TRBD1
TGTGCCAGCAGGAAACTTGAGGGGGCTGACTATGGCTACACCTTC
CASRKLEGADYGYTF
>TRBJ2-7|TRBV27|.|.
TGTGCCAGCAGTCGCGCCGGGGCCTACGAGCAGTACTTC
CASSRAGAYEQYF
>TRBJ2-5|TRBV7-9|.|.
TGTGCCAGCAGCTTAACGTCCAGCGGGACATCAGAGACCCAGTACTTC
CASSLTSSGTSETQYF
>TRBJ1-5|TRBV15|.|TRBD1
TGTGCCACCAGCAGATCCTCGGACAGGGTAGTCGAAAGCAATCAGCCCCAGCATTTT
CATSRSSDRVVESNQPQHF
>TRBJ2-2|TRBV5-1|.|TRBD2
TGCGCCAGCAGCTTAGGGGAGGGAACCGGGGAGCTGTTTTTT
CASSLGEGTGELFF
>TRBJ1-2|TRBV4-2|.|.
TGTGCCAGCAGCTCAGAATCCTATGGCTACACCTTC
CASSSESYGYTF
>TRBJ2-7|TRBV3-1/TRBV3-2|.|.
TGTGCCAGCAGCCAAGAAGGGGGTCTCTTCTACGAGCAGTACTTC
CASSQEGGLFYEQYF
>TRBJ2-3|TRBV2|.|.
TGTGCCAGCCGGCGTCAAGGGAGTCCAGATACGCAGTATTTT
CASRRQGSPDTQYF
>TRBJ2-7|TRBV5-5|.|.
TGTGCCAGCAGTTTGGACCGCGGCTACTCAAGCTCCTACGAGCAGTACTTC
CASSLDRGYSSSYEQYF
>TRBJ2-7|TRBV5-6|once|.
TGTGCCAGCAGCTTCCGGTTTGGCTACGAGCAGTACTTC
CASSFRFGYEQYF
>TRBJ2-7|TRBV4-1|.|.
TGCGCCAGCAGCCTCAGGTCCCAGGACGGGGGCTCCTACGAGCAGTACTTC
CASSLRSQDGGSYEQYF
>TRBJ2-3|TRBV24-1|.|.
TGTGCCACCAGTACTCGAGGGCGGGATACGCAGTATTTT
CATSTRGRDTQYF
>TRBJ2-2|TRBV5-1|.|TRBD2
TGCGCCAGCAGCTTGAGCACTAGCGGGAACACCGGGGAGCTGTTTTTT
CASSLSTSGNTGELFF
>TRBJ2-2|TRBV11-2|.|.
TGTGCCAGCAGCCATACCCCTACTTCCCCGGGGTCCGGGGAGCTGTTTTTT
CASSHTPTSPGSGELFF
>TRBJ2-7|TRBV30|.|TRBD2
TGTGCCTGGAGTGGGACGGGACTAGCGGGCGAGCAGTACTTC
CAWSGTGLAGEQYF
>TRBJ2-1|TRBV7-8|.|.
TGTGCCAGCAGCATGGACTGGTACAATGAGCAGTTCTTC
CASSMDWYNEQFF
>TRBJ2-1|TRBV9|.|.
TGTGCCAGCAGCGAGGGGCGGTCGCTGTCCAATGAGCAGTTCTTC
CASSEGRSLSNEQFF
>TRBJ1-2|TRBV6-2/TRBV6-3|.|.
TGTGCCAGCAGTCACAACAGGGAGAGGGGCTACACCTTC
CASSHNRERGYTF
>TRBJ1-1|TRBV12-3/TRBV12-4|once|.
TGTGCCAGCAGTCGCAGGCGTGAAGCTTTCTTT
CASSRRREAFF
>TRBJ1-2|TRBV5-1|.|TRBD1
TGCGCCAGCAGCTTGACAGGGGGACTGGTTAACTATGGCTACACCTTC
CASSLTGGLVNYGYTF
>TRBJ2-1|TRBV10-2|.|TRBD2
TGCGCCAGCAGGGAGAAGGCCAGTAGCGGGAGGGCCGGTGAGCAGTTCTTC
CASREKASSGRAGEQFF
>TRBJ2-7|TRBV6-8|once|.
TGTGCCAGCAGTAGATCAGGCTCCTACGAGCAGTACTTC
CASSRSGSYEQYF
>TRBJ2-2|TRBV7-9|.|.
TGTGCCAGCAGCTTACCGAAGTGGACAGAGAACACCGGGGAGCTGTTTTTT
CASSLPKWTENTGELFF
>TRBJ1-1|TRBV15|.|.
TGTGCCACCAGCAGAGATACGAGGGCTGAAGCTTTCTTT
CATSRDTRAEAFF
>TRBJ2-3|TRBV7-3|.|.
TGTGCCAGCAGCTTAAACGGGAGAATCCCCATTATGACAGATACGCAGTATTTT
CASSLNGRIPIMTDTQYF
>TRBJ2-2|TRBV2|.|TRBD2
TGTGCCAGCAGTGAAACAGCGGGAGTAGTCGCCGGGGAGCTGTTTTTT
CASSETAGVVAGELFF
>TRBJ1-2|TRBV5-4|.|.
TGTGCCAGCAGAAGTAGTTCCTTTTTGAACTATGGCTACACCTTC
CASRSSSFLNYGYTF
>TRBJ2-1|TRBV28|few|.
TGTGCCAGCGCAGGGGTAGTCCCTGAGCAGTTCTTC
CASAGVVPEQFF
>TRBJ2-1|TRBV10-3|.|.
TGTGCCATCAGTCCCCTTCTAGGAACGCAGAGCTCCTACAATGAGCAGTTCTTC
CAISPLLGTQSSYNEQFF
>TRBJ1-5|TRBV4-1|.|.
TGCGCCAGCAGCCTAGACAGGTATAATCAGCCCCAGCATTTT
CASSLDRYNQPQHF
>TRBJ2-1|TRBV2|.|.
TGTGCCAGCAGGGGCACAGGCGGCGTCGGGAATGAGCAGTTCTTC
CASRGTGGVGNEQFF
>TRBJ2-1|TRBV5-1|.|TRBD2
TGCGCCAGCAGCTTGGAGGCGGGAGGAATCTACAATGAGCAGTTCTTC
CASSLEAGGIYNEQFF
>TRBJ1-4|TRBV5-1|.|.
TGCGCCAGCAGCACCAACCAGATCCCCCGGGGAGGCGTTGCAGAAAAACTGTTTTTT
CASSTNQIPRGGVAEKLFF
>TRBJ2-1|TRBV2|.|.
TGTGCCAGCACCTCAGAACAGGGATCCTACAATGAGCAGTTCTTC
CASTSEQGSYNEQFF
>TRBJ2-2|TRBV29-1|.|TRBD2
TGCAGCGTCAAGGGACTAGCGGGAGCGGGCGGGGAGCTGTTTTTT
CSVKGLAGAGGELFF
>TRBJ2-1|TRBV7-9|.|TRBD2
TGTGCCAGCAGCTCTCCCCGGACTAGCGGGCAGAGCTCCTACAATGAGCAGTTCTTC
CASSSPRTSGQSSYNEQFF
>TRBJ2-2|TRBV3-1/TRBV3-2|.|.
TGTGCCAGCAGCCAAGGGGGCCATGTGGAGCTGTTTTTT
CASSQGGHVELFF
>TRBJ1-1|TRBV19|medium-sized|TRBD1
TGTGCCACCACCCGGGGTCAGGGGGGAACCGAAGCTTTCTTT
CATTRGQGGTEAFF
>TRBJ1-6|TRBV7-3|.|TRBD1
TGTGCCAGCAGCAGTACTGGACAGGGCAATTCACCCCTCCACTTT
CASSSTGQGNSPLHF
>TRBJ2-5|TRBV5-5|once|TRBD2
TGTGCCAGCAGCTCCCTAGCGGGAGTGGAGACCCAGTACTTC
CASSSLAGVETQYF
>TRBJ1-2|TRBV18|.|.
TGTGCCAGCTCACCGTTTCTACAGGGAGCTAACTATGGCTACACCTTC
CASSPFLQGANYGYTF
>TRBJ2-1|TRBV5-1|.|.
TGCGCCAGCAGCTTGGCCGGTGGGAGGTGGGATGAGCAGTTCTTC
CASSLAGGRWDEQFF
>TRBJ1-1|TRBV18|.|TRBD1
TGTGCCAGCTCACCTCTACAGGGGGAGAACACTGAAGCTTTCTTT
CASSPLQGENTEAFF
>TRBJ1-6|TRBV30|.|TRBD1
TGTGCCTGGACGACAGGGGGACTCCCACCCCTCCACTTT
CAWTTGGLPPLHF
>TRBJ1-3|TRBV4-1|.|TRBD1
TGCGCCAGCAGCCAAGATCCTCCCGGACAGGGAGGAAACACCATATATTTT
CASSQDPPGQGGNTIYF